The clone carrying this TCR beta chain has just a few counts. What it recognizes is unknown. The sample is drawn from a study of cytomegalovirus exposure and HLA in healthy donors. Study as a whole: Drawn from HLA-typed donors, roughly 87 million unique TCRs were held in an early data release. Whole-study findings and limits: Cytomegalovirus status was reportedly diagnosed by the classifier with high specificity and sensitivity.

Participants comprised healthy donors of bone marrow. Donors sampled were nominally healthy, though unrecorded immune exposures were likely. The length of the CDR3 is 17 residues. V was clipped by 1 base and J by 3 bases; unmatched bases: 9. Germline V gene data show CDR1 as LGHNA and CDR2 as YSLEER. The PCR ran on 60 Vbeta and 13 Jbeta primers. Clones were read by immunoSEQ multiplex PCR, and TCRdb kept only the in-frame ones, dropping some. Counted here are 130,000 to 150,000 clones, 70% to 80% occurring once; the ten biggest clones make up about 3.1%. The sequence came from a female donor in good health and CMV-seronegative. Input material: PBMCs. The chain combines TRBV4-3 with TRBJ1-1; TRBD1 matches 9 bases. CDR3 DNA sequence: TGCGCCAGCAGCCAAGTCCCACAGGGGGCTTCTTACACTGAAGCTTTCTTT. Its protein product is CASSQVPQGASYTEAFF.